A single sample is the source of the 27 T cell receptor beta chains below, sequenced in a study of control samples from healthy donors and cancer patients. Libraries were prepared by immunoSEQ multiplex PCR; TCRdb keeps only in-frame clonotypes and omits some of them. The sample has some 76,000 clones, over 85% seen once; the top ten hold roughly a fifth. Sequences were obtained from PBMCs. The receptors come from a man between 60 and 75 years old with lung cancer.

The J gene is TRBJ2-5, the V gene TRBV30; D possibly matches TRBD1 or TRBD2 (5 bases each). The V gene's germline CDR1 is GTSNPN and CDR2 SVGIG (reference sequence). V lost 8 bases and J lost 5, with 27 bases in between. The CDR3 length is 16 residues. The CDR3 DNA follows: TGTGCCCTGGAAGTGATGGGGGTCAAGGAAGTGGAGACCCAGTACTTC. It is translated as CALEVMGVKEVETQYF.

This clone was seen only once. This chain connects TRBV24-1 to TRBJ2-1; 13 bases align to TRBD2. CDR3 size: 14 residues. V dropped 3 bases and J dropped 10; count of bases not matched to a gene: 2. Per the germline V gene, CDR1 is KGHDR and CDR2 is SFDVKD. CDR3 sequence: CATSDRTSGGEQFF. The CDR3 nucleotides read TGTGCCACCAGTGATCGGACTAGCGGGGGCGAGCAGTTCTTC.

The rearrangement uses TRBV4-1 and TRBJ1-2; 9 nucleotides agree with TRBD1. CDR3 length: 15 amino acids. Germline lookup yields CDR1 MGHRA and CDR2 YSYEKL. The V segment lost 5 bases and the J segment 2 bases; nucleotides outside the gene matches: 6. CDR3 protein: CASSTQTGGNYGYTF. The CDR3 DNA reads TGCGCCAGCAGCACCCAAACAGGGGGCAACTATGGCTACACCTTC.

A single count supports this clone. V gene TRBV24-1 combines with J gene TRBJ2-1; D call uncertain. This CDR3 spans 11 amino acids. The V gene lost 2 bases and the J gene lost 8 bases, with 3 bases spanning the gap. CDR1 is KGHDR and CDR2 is SFDVKD in the germline V gene. The CDR3 bases are TGTGCCACCAGTGATTATGATGAGCAGTTCTTC. It is translated as CATSDYDEQFF.

V is TRBV4-1 and J is TRBJ1-5; D remains unclear. Germline V gene lookup returns CDR1 MGHRA and CDR2 YSYEKL. V was pared by 3 bases and J by 7 bases, with 7 bases between. The CDR3 is made up of 12 amino acids. The CDR3 loop is CASSQVGQPQHF. In nucleotides, the CDR3 is TGCGCCAGCAGCCAGGTTGGCCAGCCCCAGCATTTT.

Only a few counts were recorded for this clone. This chain uses TRBV2 with TRBJ1-4; D is perhaps TRBD1 (5 bases). The V gene lost 9 bases and the J gene lost 3 bases, with 8 bases spanning the gap. The CDR3 has 12 residues. Germline CDR1 reads SNHLY; CDR2 reads FYNNEI. This chain's CDR3 is CASQGSNEKLFF. In DNA form, the CDR3 reads TGTGCCAGTCAGGGTTCTAATGAAAAACTGTTTTTT.

The chain combines TRBV19 with TRBJ1-1; 9 nucleotides agree with TRBD1. After removal of 10 bases from V and 1 base from J, the junction contained 10 bases not matched to a gene. The CDR3 has 15 amino acids. From germline, CDR1 is LNHDA and CDR2 SQIVND (reference sequence). CDR3 protein: CATLKEDRGNTEAFF. For the CDR3, the DNA is TGTGCCACTCTTAAGGAGGACAGGGGGAACACTGAAGCTTTCTTT.

This clone was picked up a small number of times. The chain joins TRBV30 to TRBJ1-5, with 9 bases that match TRBD1. This CDR3 has 15 residues. The ends lost 0 bases at V and 4 bases at J; junction bases unmatched: 4. Germline lookup yields CDR1 GTSNPN and CDR2 SVGIG (reference sequence). CDR3 sequence (DNA): TGTGCCTGGAGTGTTTCGGACAGGGGTAATCAGCCCCAGCATTTT. Its translation: CAWSVSDRGNQPQHF.

The rearrangement uses TRBV7-8 and TRBJ1-1; D is perhaps TRBD1 (5 bases). The V gene lost 0 bases and the J gene lost 6 bases, with 17 bases spanning the gap. The CDR3 has 16 residues. Germline values: CDR1 SGHVS, CDR2 FQNEAQ. CDR3 nucleotides: TGTGCCAGCAGCTTAGCGGCCCGCAGGGACGTTTCTGAAGCTTTCTTT. This codes for CASSLAARRDVSEAFF.

This clone was recorded once. J is TRBJ1-2 and V is TRBV6-5; 7 positions match TRBD1. Germline CDR1 MNHEY, CDR2 SVGAGI. The J segment lost 4 bases and the V segment lost 7 bases, leaving 6 bases of the junction unmatched. The CDR3 is made up of 13 amino acids. CDR3 nucleotides: TGTGCCAGCATGGGACAGCGCGTCTATGGCTACACCTTC. Translation gives CASMGQRVYGYTF.

The CDR3, as DNA: TGTGCCAGCAGCGTTAGAAGCGGGACCTCGGCCCTTGATACCAAAAACATTCAGTACTTC. Translating it yields CASSVRSGTSALDTKNIQYF. The chain has TRBV9 and TRBJ2-4, with 7 bases identical to TRBD2. V lost 2 bases to trimming and J lost 2 bases; unmatched junction nucleotides: 19. This CDR3 is 20 amino acids long. From germline, CDR1 is SGDLS and CDR2 YYNGEE.

The V gene is TRBV29-1, the J gene TRBJ2-3; the match to TRBD2 covers 7 bases. The germline V gene has CDR1 SQVTM and CDR2 ANQGSEA. The CDR3 loop spans 13 amino acids. J lost 1 base, V lost 7 bases, and 5 bases had no gene match. The DNA of the CDR3 is TGCAGCGACCGGGGGGTGGGCACAGATACGCAGTATTTT. It encodes CSDRGVGTDTQYF.

The chain links TRBV2 to TRBJ2-5; TRBD1 matches 9 bases. With V trimmed by 8 bases and J by 4 bases, 8 bases remained unmatched. CDR3 length: 14 residues. The germline V gene has CDR1 SNHLY and CDR2 FYNNEI. The CDR3 protein is CASGGQGAPETQYF. In nucleotides, the CDR3 is TGTGCCAGCGGGGGACAGGGCGCACCAGAGACCCAGTACTTC.

The V gene is TRBV5-1, the J gene TRBJ2-2; D ambiguous. The germline gives CDR1 SGHRS, CDR2 YFSETQ. There are 15 residues in the CDR3. V dropped 0 bases and J dropped 2 bases, with 8 bases sitting between them. CDR3 bases: TGCGCCAGCAGCTTGGATGTGGGTAACACCGGGGAGCTGTTTTTT. Its translation: CASSLDVGNTGELFF.

Notes on this clone: The same CDR3 also results from other DNA sequences found in this sample. This rearrangement joins TRBV19 to TRBJ1-6; weak D call: TRBD1 (5 bases). This CDR3 comprises 13 residues. Germline lookup yields CDR1 LNHDA and CDR2 SQIVND (reference sequence). V was shortened by 3 bases and J by 8 bases, with 8 bases between the two germline ends. CDR3 coding DNA: TGTGCCAGTAGTATGGGGGGGGATTCACCCCTCCACTTT. Translating it yields CASSMGGDSPLHF.

This clone occurred a few times. This chain links TRBV2 with TRBJ2-7; 10 bases map to TRBD1. This CDR3 contains 15 residues. Germline-derived CDR1 and CDR2 are SNHLY and FYNNEI. The ends lost 3 bases at V and 6 bases at J; junction bases unmatched: 8. The CDR3 loop reads CASSDLGQGIGEQYF. CDR3 sequence (DNA): TGTGCCAGCAGTGATCTGGGACAGGGGATTGGCGAGCAGTACTTC.

The V and J genes are TRBV29-1 and TRBJ2-7; TRBD1 is a possible D gene (6 bases). The CDR3 is 16 residues long. The germline V gene encodes CDR1 SQVTM and CDR2 ANQGSEA. V was pared by 1 base and J by 6 bases, with 22 bases between. CDR3: CSVEGRPGTFLAEQYF. The CDR3 region has the DNA TGCAGCGTTGAAGGTCGCCCCGGGACATTCCTAGCCGAGCAGTACTTC.

This chain joins TRBV7-2 and TRBJ2-3; 7 bases line up with TRBD2. Germline values: CDR1 SGHTA, CDR2 FQGNSA. This CDR3 contains 17 residues. Trimming cost V 1 base and J 1 base; bases outside gene matches: 8. CDR3: CASSLVWASGGTDTQYF. The CDR3, as DNA: TGTGCCAGCAGCTTAGTTTGGGCTAGCGGTGGCACAGATACGCAGTATTTT.

CDR3 sequence reads: CASSFSWETQYF. In nucleotides, the CDR3 is TGTGCCAGCAGCTTTTCCTGGGAGACCCAGTACTTC. The chain has TRBV7-2 and TRBJ2-5; no clear D gene. Germline CDR1 SGHTA, CDR2 FQGNSA. V gave up 3 bases and J gave up 5 bases, with 7 bases separating them. CDR3 size: 12 residues.

This clone showed up just a few times. V usage is TRBV18 and J usage is TRBJ1-1; 7 nucleotides agree with TRBD1. The CDR3 is 16 amino acids. Germline V gene data show CDR1 as KGHSH and CDR2 as LQKENI. Germline trimming cut 0 bases from V and 0 bases from J; bases unmatched to any gene: 4. DNA of the CDR3: TGTGCCAGCTCACCACCGGGACAGCCCATGAACACTGAAGCTTTCTTT. Its translation is CASSPPGQPMNTEAFF.

This clone was detected a few times. The J gene is TRBJ1-3, the V gene TRBV24-1; the D is unclear. This CDR3 contains 12 residues. The V gene lost 3 bases and the J gene lost 7 bases, with 6 bases spanning the gap. Germline V lookup: CDR1 KGHDR, CDR2 SFDVKD. DNA for the CDR3: TGTGCCACCAGTGATAGGTGGAACACCATATATTTT. Its protein product is CATSDRWNTIYF.

This clone is medium-sized by share. The rearrangement uses TRBV4-2 and TRBJ1-1; possible D gene TRBD1, 6 bases. The V and J ends lost 4 bases and 1 base respectively, with 13 bases between them. Per germline, CDR1 LGHNA and CDR2 YNFKEQ. This CDR3 has 15 residues. DNA for the CDR3: TGTGCCAGCAGCCTAAGTTCGACAGGGAACACTGAAGCTTTCTTT. As protein: CASSLSSTGNTEAFF.

The CDR3 here is CSTTSLGQGYGYTF. CDR3 in DNA: TGCAGCACAACTTCTCTCGGACAGGGCTATGGCTACACCTTC. V and J are TRBV29-1 and TRBJ1-2; 8 nucleotides agree with TRBD1. The CDR3 consists of 14 residues. Germline CDR1 is SQVTM and CDR2 is ANQGSEA. The V segment lost 8 bases and the J segment 4 bases; nucleotides outside the gene matches: 12.

The chain links TRBV10-2 to TRBJ2-7; 8 bases match TRBD1. The J segment lost 3 bases and the V segment lost 4 bases, leaving 20 bases of the junction unmatched. CDR3 length: 19 residues. Germline lookup yields CDR1 WSHSY and CDR2 SAAADI. The CDR3 DNA follows: TGCGCCAGCAGTGCCAGGACAGGGCGGCTCTGGGGGTGGTGCTACGAGCAGTACGTC. Translation: CASSARTGRLWGWCYEQYV.

The chain carries TRBV6-5 and TRBJ1-2, with D unresolved. The germline V and J ends were trimmed by 0 bases and 8 bases, with 10 bases remaining between them. The germline V gene encodes CDR1 MNHEY and CDR2 SVGAGI. The CDR3 runs 13 residues. Written as DNA, the CDR3 is TGTGCCAGCAGTTACTCGGCTGGTCCCGGCTACACCTTC. Translating gives CASSYSAGPGYTF.

The chain couples TRBV6-6 to TRBJ2-1, with D possibly TRBD1 on 5 matching bases. CDR3 size: 13 residues. Trimming stripped 6 bases from V and 4 bases from J, with 10 bases between. Germline V gene sequence: CDR1 MNHNY, CDR2 SVGAGI (reference sequence). In nucleotides, the CDR3 is TGTGCCAGCAGCCTCAAGGGGTACAATGAGCAGTTCTTC. Amino acid sequence: CASSLKGYNEQFF.

The gene calls are TRBV5-6 and TRBJ1-4; D gene ambiguous. This CDR3 contains 15 residues. The V gene's germline CDR1 is SGHDT and CDR2 YYEEEE. Trimming pared 4 bases from V and 1 base from J, leaving 11 bases between. The CDR3 region is CASSRTMGTNEKLFF. CDR3 DNA: TGTGCCAGCAGCCGAACGATGGGAACTAATGAAAAACTGTTTTTT.